The sequence of this TCR beta chain was determined in a study of shared clonotypes between healthy human individuals. General study findings and limits: Between a handful of donors, naive CD4 clonotypes were shared at a level of roughly 5.5%.

This CDR3 is 16 amino acids long. Trimming cost V 5 bases and J 5 bases; bases outside gene matches: 7. CDR1 is SGHTA and CDR2 is FQGTGA in the germline V gene. As for this clone: Its antigen is still unknown.

Several immunoSEQ plates received, in even portions, the genomic DNA of each subset. Using immunoSEQ multiplex PCR, the repertoire was profiled, and TCRdb retains in-frame clones only, with some absent. The table shows about 1 million clones, with approximately 78% occurring only once. The receptor comes from a man aged 18-30 years in good health. Some clones in this sample may be carry-over from other donors' samples. Sequenced material: memory CD4+ T cells from PBMCs. This sample's subset: CD45RA-negative fraction. The chain carries TRBV7-3 and TRBJ2-2, with 11 bases lining up with TRBD1. This CDR3 reads CASSLPGTGGTGELFF. The CDR3 DNA follows: TGTGCCAGCAGCCTCCCAGGGACAGGGGGAACCGGGGAGCTGTTTTTT.